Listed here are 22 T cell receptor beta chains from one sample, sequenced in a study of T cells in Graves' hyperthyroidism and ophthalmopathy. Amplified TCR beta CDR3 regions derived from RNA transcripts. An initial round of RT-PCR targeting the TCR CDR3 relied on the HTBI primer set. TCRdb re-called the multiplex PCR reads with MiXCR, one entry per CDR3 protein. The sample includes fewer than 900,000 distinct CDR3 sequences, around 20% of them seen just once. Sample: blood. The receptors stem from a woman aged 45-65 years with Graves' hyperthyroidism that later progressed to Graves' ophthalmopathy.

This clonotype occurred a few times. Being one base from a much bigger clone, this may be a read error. CDR3: CASTYRDTTNTGGLFF. The CDR3 DNA sequence: TGTGCCAGCACCTACCGGGACACAACGAACACCGGGGGGCTGTTTTTT. This chain uses TRBV11-2 with TRBJ2-2; perhaps D is TRBD1 or TRBD2 (6 bases each). Germline V gene data show CDR1 as SGHAT and CDR2 as FQNNGV. The CDR3 contains 16 residues.

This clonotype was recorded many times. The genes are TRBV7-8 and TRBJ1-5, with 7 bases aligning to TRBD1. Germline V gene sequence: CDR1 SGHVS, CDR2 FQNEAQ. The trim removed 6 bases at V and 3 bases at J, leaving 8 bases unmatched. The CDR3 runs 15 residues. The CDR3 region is CASSKLGGLNQPQHF. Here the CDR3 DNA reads TGTGCCAGCAGTAAACTAGGGGGCCTCAATCAGCCCCAGCATTTT. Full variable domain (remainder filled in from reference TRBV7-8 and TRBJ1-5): GAGVSQSPRYKVAKRGQDVALRCDPISGHVSLFWYQQALGQGPEFLTYFQNEAQLDKSGLPSDRFFAERPEGSVSTLKIQRTQQEDSAVYLCASSKLGGLNQPQHFGDGTRLSIL.

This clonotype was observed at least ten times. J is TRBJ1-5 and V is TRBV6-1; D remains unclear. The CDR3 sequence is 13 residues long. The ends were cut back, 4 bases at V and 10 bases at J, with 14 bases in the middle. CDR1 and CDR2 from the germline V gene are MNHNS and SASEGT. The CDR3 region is CASSASIPRPQHF. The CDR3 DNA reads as TGTGCCAGCAGTGCGTCAATTCCTCGACCCCAGCATTTT.

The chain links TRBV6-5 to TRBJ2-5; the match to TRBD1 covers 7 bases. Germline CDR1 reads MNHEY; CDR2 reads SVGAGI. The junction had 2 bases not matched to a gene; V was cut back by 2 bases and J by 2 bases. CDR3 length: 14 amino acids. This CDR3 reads CASSYRGPQETQYF. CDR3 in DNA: TGTGCCAGCAGTTACAGGGGGCCTCAAGAGACCCAGTACTTC.

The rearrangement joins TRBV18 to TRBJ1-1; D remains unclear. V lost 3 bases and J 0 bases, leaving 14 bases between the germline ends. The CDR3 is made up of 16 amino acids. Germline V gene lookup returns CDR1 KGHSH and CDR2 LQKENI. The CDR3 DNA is TGTGCCAGCTCACCCAATGCAGGAGCCATGAACACTGAAGCTTTCTTT. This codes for CASSPNAGAMNTEAFF. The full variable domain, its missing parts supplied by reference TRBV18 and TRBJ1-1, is NAGVMQNPRHLVRRRGQEARLRCSPMKGHSHVYWYRQLPEEGLKFMVYLQKENIIDESGMPKERFSAEFPKEGPSILRIQQVVRGDSAAYFCASSPNAGAMNTEAFFGQGTRLTVV.

This CDR3 reads CASSLTGTGLWAGANVLTF. The CDR3 DNA sequence: TGTGCCAGCAGCCTCACCGGGACAGGTCTTTGGGCTGGGGCCAACGTCCTGACTTTC. The genes are TRBV3-1 and TRBJ2-6; 8 positions match TRBD1. The CDR3 has 19 amino acids. V lost 4 bases and J lost 2; bases outside the gene matches: 13. The germline V gene encodes CDR1 LGHDT and CDR2 YNNKEL (reference sequence).

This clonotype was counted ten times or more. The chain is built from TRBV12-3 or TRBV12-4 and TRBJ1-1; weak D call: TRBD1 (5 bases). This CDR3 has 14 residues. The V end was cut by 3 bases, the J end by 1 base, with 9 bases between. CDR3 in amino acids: CASSFPGRNTEAFF. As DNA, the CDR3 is TGTGCCAGCAGTTTTCCGGGGCGGAACACTGAAGCTTTCTTT.

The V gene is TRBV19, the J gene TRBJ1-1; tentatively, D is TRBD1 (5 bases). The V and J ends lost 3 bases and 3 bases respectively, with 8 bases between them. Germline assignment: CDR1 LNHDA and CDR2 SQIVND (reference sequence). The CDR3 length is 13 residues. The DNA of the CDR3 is TGTGCCAGTAGTATCGGGACGGACACTGAAGCTTTCTTT. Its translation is CASSIGTDTEAFF.

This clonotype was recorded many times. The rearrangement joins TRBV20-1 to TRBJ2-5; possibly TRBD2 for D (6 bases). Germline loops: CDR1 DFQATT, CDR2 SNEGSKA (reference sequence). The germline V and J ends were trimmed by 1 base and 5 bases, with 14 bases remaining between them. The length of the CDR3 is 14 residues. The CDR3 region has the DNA TGCAGTGCTAGAGCCCTACCCGCGGGGGAGACCCAGTACTTC. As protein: CSARALPAGETQYF.

The CDR3 DNA sequence: TGTGCCAGCAGTAGACAGAGTGAGACCCAGTACTTC. Its translation is CASSRQSETQYF. J is TRBJ2-5 and V is TRBV6-1, with D maybe TRBD1 (5 bases). CDR1 and CDR2 (germline): MNHNS, SASEGT. V lost 5 bases and J 5 bases, leaving 9 bases between the germline ends. CDR3 size: 12 residues.

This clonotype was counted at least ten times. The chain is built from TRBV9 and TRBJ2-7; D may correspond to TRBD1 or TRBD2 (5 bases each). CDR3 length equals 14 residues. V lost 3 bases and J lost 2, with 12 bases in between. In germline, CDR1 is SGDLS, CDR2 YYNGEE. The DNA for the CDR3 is TGTGCCAGCAGCGAGAGGACGGGGCCCTACGAGCAGTACTTC. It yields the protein CASSERTGPYEQYF.

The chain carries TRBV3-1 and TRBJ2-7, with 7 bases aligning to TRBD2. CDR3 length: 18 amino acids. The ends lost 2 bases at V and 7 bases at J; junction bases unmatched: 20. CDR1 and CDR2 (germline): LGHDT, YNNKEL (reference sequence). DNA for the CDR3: TGTGCCAGCAGCCAACTTGGGGGTAGTGGAGCGGGACCCCGGGAGCAGTACTTC. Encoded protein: CASSQLGGSGAGPREQYF.

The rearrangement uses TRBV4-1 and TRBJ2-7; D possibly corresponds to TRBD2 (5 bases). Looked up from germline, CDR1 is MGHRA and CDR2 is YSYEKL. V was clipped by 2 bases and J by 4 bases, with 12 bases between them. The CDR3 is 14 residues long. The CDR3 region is CASSQNPRGYEQYF. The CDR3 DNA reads TGCGCCAGCAGCCAAAACCCCCGGGGATACGAGCAGTACTTC.

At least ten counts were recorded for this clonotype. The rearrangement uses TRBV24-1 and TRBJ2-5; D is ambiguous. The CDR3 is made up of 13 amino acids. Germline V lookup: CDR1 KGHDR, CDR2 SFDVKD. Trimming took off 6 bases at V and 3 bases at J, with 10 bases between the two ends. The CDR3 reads CATSSDAKETQYF. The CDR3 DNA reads TGTGCCACCAGTTCGGACGCCAAAGAGACCCAGTACTTC.

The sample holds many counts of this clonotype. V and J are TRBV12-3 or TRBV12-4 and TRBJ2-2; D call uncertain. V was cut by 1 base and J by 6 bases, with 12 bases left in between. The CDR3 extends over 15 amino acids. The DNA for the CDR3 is TGTGCCAGCAGTTTAGGGGGTATCGAGTCCGGGGAGCTGTTTTTT. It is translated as CASSLGGIESGELFF.

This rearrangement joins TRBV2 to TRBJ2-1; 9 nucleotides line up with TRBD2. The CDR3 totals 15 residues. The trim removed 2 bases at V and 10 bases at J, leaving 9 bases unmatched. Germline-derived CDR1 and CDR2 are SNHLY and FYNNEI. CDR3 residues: CASSESGGGAGEQFF. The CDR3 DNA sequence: TGTGCCAGCAGTGAATCGGGCGGGGGGGCCGGGGAGCAGTTCTTC. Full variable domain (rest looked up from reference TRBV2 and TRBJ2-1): EPEVTQTPSHQVTQMGQEVILRCVPISNHLYFYWYRQILGQKVEFLVSFYNNEISEKSEIFDDQFSVERPDGSNFTLKIRSTKLEDSAMYFCASSESGGGAGEQFFGPGTRLTVL.

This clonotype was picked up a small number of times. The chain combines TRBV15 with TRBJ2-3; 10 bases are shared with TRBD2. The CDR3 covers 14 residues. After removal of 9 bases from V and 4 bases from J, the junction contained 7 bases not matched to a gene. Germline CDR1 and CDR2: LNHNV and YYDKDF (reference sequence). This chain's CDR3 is CATERGGAADTQYF. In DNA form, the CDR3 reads TGTGCCACTGAGCGGGGGGGAGCGGCAGATACGCAGTATTTT.

CDR3 residues: CASSLYGRSSYNSPLHF. Written as DNA, the CDR3 is TGTGCCAGCAGCTTATATGGCCGTAGCTCCTATAATTCACCCCTCCACTTT. This chain connects TRBV11-2 to TRBJ1-6; D unresolved. This CDR3 spans 17 amino acids. V lost 2 bases and J lost 0, with 11 bases in between. Germline CDR1 reads SGHAT; CDR2 reads FQNNGV.

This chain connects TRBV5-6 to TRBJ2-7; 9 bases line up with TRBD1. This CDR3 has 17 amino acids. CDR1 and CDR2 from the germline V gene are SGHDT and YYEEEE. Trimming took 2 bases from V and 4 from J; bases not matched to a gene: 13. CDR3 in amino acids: CASSFLAGTGISYEQYF. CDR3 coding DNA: TGTGCCAGCAGCTTCCTGGCCGGGACAGGGATCTCGTACGAGCAGTACTTC.

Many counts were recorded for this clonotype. As DNA, the CDR3 is TGTGCCAGCAGCCAAGGGGCGGGGGTTCCCACAGATACGCAGTATTTT. Its translation: CASSQGAGVPTDTQYF. The genes are TRBV3-1 and TRBJ2-3; 7 bases agree with TRBD2. Germline assignment: CDR1 LGHDT and CDR2 YNNKEL (reference sequence). The CDR3 has 16 residues. The ends lost 1 base at V and 2 bases at J; junction bases unmatched: 6.

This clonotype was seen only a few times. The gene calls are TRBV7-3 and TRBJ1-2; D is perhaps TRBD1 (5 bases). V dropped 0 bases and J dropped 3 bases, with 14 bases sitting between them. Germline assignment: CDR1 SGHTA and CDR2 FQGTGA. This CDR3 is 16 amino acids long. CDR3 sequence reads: CASSLTGPPGYYGYTF. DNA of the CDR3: TGTGCCAGCAGCTTAACGGGGCCGCCTGGGTACTATGGCTACACCTTC.

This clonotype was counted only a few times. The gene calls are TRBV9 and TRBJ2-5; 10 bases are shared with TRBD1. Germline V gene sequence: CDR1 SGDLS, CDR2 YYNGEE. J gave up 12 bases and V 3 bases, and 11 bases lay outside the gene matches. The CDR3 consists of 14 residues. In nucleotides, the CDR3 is TGTGCCAGCAGCGCCGGGACAGGGGACCACTGGAAGTACTTC. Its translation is CASSAGTGDHWKYF.